The source of this T cell receptor (beta chain) is a study of cytomegalovirus exposure and HLA in healthy donors. Background on the study: Most genotyped donors, about four fifths of about 400, had Caucasian-associated genetic ancestry. General observations from the study: Because they were indistinguishable, some V segments, including TRBV6-2 and TRBV6-3, were excluded.

Healthy bone marrow donors made up the donor group. It was with 60 Vbeta and 13 Jbeta primers that the PCR ran. The table came from immunoSEQ multiplex PCR; TCRdb's copy has only in-frame clones and leaves some out. The sample includes over 150,000 clones, about three quarters of them seen just once. Germline CDR1 is SGHDT and CDR2 is YYEEEE. This CDR3 is built from 15 residues. V lost 5 bases and J lost 0; bases outside the gene matches: 5. Comment on this clone: The target antigen is unknown.

Sequencing used PBMCs. The V and J genes are TRBV5-6 and TRBJ2-7; 10 nucleotides line up with TRBD2. The clonotype was recovered from a man younger than 35 in good health and CMV-seronegative. The CDR3 reads CASRPTSGPSYEQYF. CDR3 bases: TGTGCCAGCAGACCGACTAGCGGGCCCTCCTACGAGCAGTACTTC.